This T cell receptor (beta chain) derives from a study of T cell clonotyping in hematopoietic cell transplantation. The junction had 2 bases not matched to a gene; V was cut back by 2 bases and J by 5 bases. Germline-derived CDR1 and CDR2 are MDHEN and SYDVKM. CDR3 length: 13 residues. Generated by immunoSEQ multiplex PCR, the TCRdb table keeps only in-frame clones and is missing some. Here the sample spans 27,000 or so clones, around 95% being singletons. Study-wide results and limits: Higher Inverse Simpson Index values in graft donor and pretransplant recipient predicted broader posttransplant TCR diversity. Recipient TCR diversity dropped after transplant; expanded clonotypes rose from day 30 to 180.

This clone has just one count. Its target is unknown. The sequence was collected from a man aged 50-59 years in good health. Some clones in this sample may be carry-over from other donors' samples. The specimen was peripheral blood mononuclear cells. The chain links TRBV28 to TRBJ1-1, with TRBD1 matching over 7 bases. The CDR3 sequence is CASSLRQGTEAFF. The CDR3 coding sequence is TGTGCCAGCAGTTTACGACAGGGTACTGAAGCTTTCTTT.